What follows is one TCR beta chain and its context. The repertoire was sequenced with immunoSEQ multiplex PCR; TCRdb's copy has only in-frame clones and lacks some. This repertoire shows some 250,000 clones, about nine tenths found once; its top ten account for 15% to 19%. This sample stems from a study of blood T cell repertoires in COVID-19. Background on the study: The origin of the acute and convalescent COVID-19 samples was the United States, Italy and Spain. T cells, B-cell-depleted T cells, or PBMCs provided the cDNA or gDNA that served as material.

Individuals aged 18 to 89 years were recruited from 24 US areas. Cohort 3 recovered donors had two negative PCRs, clearance, or symptom resolution. V gave up 3 bases and J gave up 5 bases; unmatched junction bases: 5. Germline CDR1 is SGHTA and CDR2 is FQGNSA. The CDR3 totals 15 residues. This chain connects TRBV7-2 to TRBJ2-2; 8 bases agree with TRBD1. This clonotype originated in a man in his late teens or twenties who had recovered from COVID-19. Sequencing used PBMCs or T cells enriched from blood (not recorded which). CDR3 bases: TGTGCCAGCAGCTTGACAACAGGGGGGACCGGGGAGCTGTTTTTT. This codes for CASSLTTGGTGELFF.